The present entry profiles one T cell receptor (beta chain) with its context. The antigen is undetermined. MiXCR, run by TCRdb on the 5' RACE reads, gives a single entry per CDR3 protein. The sample includes 200,000 to 300,000 distinct CDR3 sequences, approximately 12% of them seen just once. These data originate in a study of identical twins. The study's findings and limits: Low generation probability was overrepresented in out-of-frame alpha sequences shared by twins.

These data also featured in a second study, about yellow fever vaccine responses in identical twins. That investigation notes: Twins' vaccine T cell response reportedly gave the appearance of partial convergence and partial personalization.

This receptor was obtained from a woman aged 18-30 years in good health. The source material was memory (CD45RO+) T cells sorted from blood.

The CDR3 loop reads CATAGLLVGTDTQYF. The CDR3 region has the DNA TGTGCCACCGCCGGACTCCTAGTAGGGACAGATACGCAGTATTTT. The chain joins TRBV11-2 to TRBJ2-3; perhaps TRBD2 as D (5 bases). The CDR3 is made up of 15 amino acids. The germline V gene encodes CDR1 SGHAT and CDR2 FQNNGV. The ends were cut back, 10 bases at V and 3 bases at J, with 20 bases in the middle.